This record concerns one T cell receptor (beta chain) sequence. Antigen unknown. The data derive from a study of cytomegalovirus exposure and HLA in healthy donors. Study findings and constraints: In a later analysis, TCR beta V- and J-gene trimming was associated with a missense DCLRE1C variant. A few V segments could not be told apart, such as TRBV6-2 and TRBV6-3, and were left out.

The PCR used 60 Vbeta and 13 Jbeta primers. The method was immunoSEQ multiplex PCR; TCRdb's version includes in-frame clones alone and lacks a portion of them. This sample has around 100,000 clones, with about four fifths found just once. While unrecorded immune exposures were likely, the donors were nominally healthy when sampled. Germline V gives CDR1 SGHDT, CDR2 YYEEEE. V dropped 4 bases and J dropped 5 bases, with 9 bases sitting between them. CDR3 size: 12 residues. The source of this sequence is a man aged 25 to 45 in good health and CMV-seropositive. J is TRBJ1-2 and V is TRBV5-6; the D is unclear. The sample consisted of PBMCs. The CDR3, as DNA: TGTGCCAGCAGCGCGGCCTCTTATGGCTACACCTTC. Protein: CASSAASYGYTF.